This TCR beta chain was obtained from a study of CD8 T cells in ankylosing spondylitis (dated by TCRdb to the late 2010s). Broadly, across the study: The study set out to find disease-linked TCR variants by profiling T cell receptor beta repertoires in ankylosing spondylitis patients and healthy donors. The full study cohort was made up of about 24 ankylosing spondylitis patients and fewer than 120 healthy donors. Samples of peripheral blood were taken, and for ankylosing spondylitis patients, synovial fluid was collected as well.

About this clonotype itself: Its antigen remains unidentified. No base quality values were provided; no much bigger clone lies one nucleotide off.

For CDR1 and CDR2, the germline V gene (reference sequence) lists LNHDA and SQIVND. Spanning cysteine to phenylalanine, the CDR3 consists of 15 amino acids. Only CDR3 DNA is held: 45 bases, read in frame from base 1. V loses 5 bases, J loses 7 bases, and the germline ends lie 20 bases apart. What the authors observed across the whole study: Some motif variants had previously been reported in the synovial fluid and blood of reactive arthritis patients, which suggests shared mechanisms of disease initiation. A TCR beta motif made up of several highly homologous amino acid variants appeared to be characteristic of blood from ankylosing spondylitis patients. In peripheral blood, the disease-linked clones were found at relatively low frequencies and had a CD8+ phenotype. The disease-linked clones were reported as significantly enriched in matched synovial fluid samples from ankylosing spondylitis patients.

The sequencing machine was an Illumina HiSeq 2500. Quantitative 5'-RACE with molecular barcodes was used to prepare TCR beta libraries. The original methods were these. To identify disease-linked TCR variants, a new computational method was used, one built on a probabilistic model of VDJ rearrangement. TCRdb reanalyzed the raw reads on its own, using fastp at Q25 for trimming and MiXCR for clone calling, and kept in-frame beta chains. Each entry merges the rows of one CDR3 protein and shows their most common DNA and genes. The V and J calls, along with clone size, are taken from TCRdb and not from the paper's own processing. In all, the sample holds roughly 350,000 distinct CDR3 sequences, and 6.5% to 10% of those were seen once. The ten largest clonotypes hold about 14% of the sample.

Sequencing was done on a sample of blood, either unsorted or a sorted T cell fraction (not recorded which). The V gene is TRBV19 and the J gene is TRBJ1-2, with a tentative D gene TRBD1 over 5 matching bases. This sequence originates from a male donor with ankylosing spondylitis. The nucleotide sequence is given as TGTGCCAGTAGTTCCCCCACCGGCAGGGTGAGTGGCTACACCTTC. Translated, this is CASSSPTGRVSGYTF.